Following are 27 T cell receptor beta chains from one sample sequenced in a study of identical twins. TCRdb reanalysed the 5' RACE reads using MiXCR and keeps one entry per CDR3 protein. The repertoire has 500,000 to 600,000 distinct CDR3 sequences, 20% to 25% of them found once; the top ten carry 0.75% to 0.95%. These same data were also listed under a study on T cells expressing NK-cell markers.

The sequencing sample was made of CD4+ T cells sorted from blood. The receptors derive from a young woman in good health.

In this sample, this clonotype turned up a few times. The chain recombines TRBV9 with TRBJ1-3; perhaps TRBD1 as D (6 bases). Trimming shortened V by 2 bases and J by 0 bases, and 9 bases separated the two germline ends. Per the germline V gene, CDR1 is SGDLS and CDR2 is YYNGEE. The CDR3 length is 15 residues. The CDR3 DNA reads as TGTGCCAGCAGCGTTACAGGGAGCTCTGGAAACACCATATATTTT. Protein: CASSVTGSSGNTIYF.

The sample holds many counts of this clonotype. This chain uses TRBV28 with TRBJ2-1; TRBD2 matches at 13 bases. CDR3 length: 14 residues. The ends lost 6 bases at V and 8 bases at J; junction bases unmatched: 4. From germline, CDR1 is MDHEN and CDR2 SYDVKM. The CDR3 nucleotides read TGTGCCAGCAGAGGACTAGCGGGAGAGGATGAGCAGTTCTTC. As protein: CASRGLAGEDEQFF.

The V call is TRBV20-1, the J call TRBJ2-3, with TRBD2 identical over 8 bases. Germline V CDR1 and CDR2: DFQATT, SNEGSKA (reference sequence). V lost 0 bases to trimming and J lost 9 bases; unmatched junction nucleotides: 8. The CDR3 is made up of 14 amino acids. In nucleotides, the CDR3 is TGCAGTGCTAGAGAGGGACTAGATGTGGGAACGCAGTATTTT. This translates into CSAREGLDVGTQYF.

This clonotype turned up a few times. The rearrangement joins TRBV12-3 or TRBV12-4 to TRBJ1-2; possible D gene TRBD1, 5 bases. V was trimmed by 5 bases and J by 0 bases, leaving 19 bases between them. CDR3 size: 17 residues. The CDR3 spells CASSHALGGLSNYGYTF. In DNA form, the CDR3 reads TGTGCCAGCAGTCACGCTCTCGGGGGACTCTCTAACTATGGCTACACCTTC.

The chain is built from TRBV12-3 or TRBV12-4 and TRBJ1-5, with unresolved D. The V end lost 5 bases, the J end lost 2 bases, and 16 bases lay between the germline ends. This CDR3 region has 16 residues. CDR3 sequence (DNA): TGTGCCAGCAGTCCCACGGGAAGAAAGGGCAATCAGCCCCAGCATTTT. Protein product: CASSPTGRKGNQPQHF.

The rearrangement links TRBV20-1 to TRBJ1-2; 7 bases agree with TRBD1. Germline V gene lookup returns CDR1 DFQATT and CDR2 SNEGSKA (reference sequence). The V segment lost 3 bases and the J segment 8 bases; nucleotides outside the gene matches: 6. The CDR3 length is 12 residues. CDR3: CSARGQPVGYTF. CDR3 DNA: TGCAGTGCTAGGGGACAGCCTGTAGGCTACACCTTC.

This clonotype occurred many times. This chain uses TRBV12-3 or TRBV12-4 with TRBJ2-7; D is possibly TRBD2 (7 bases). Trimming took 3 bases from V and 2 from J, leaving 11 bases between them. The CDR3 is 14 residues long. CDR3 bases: TGTGCCAGCAGTTTTAGGCGGGGGCCCTACGAGCAGTACTTC. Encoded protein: CASSFRRGPYEQYF.

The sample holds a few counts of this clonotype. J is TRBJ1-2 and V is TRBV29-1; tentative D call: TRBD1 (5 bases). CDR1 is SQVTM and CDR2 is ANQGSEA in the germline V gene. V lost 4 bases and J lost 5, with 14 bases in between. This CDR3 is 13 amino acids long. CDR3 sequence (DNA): TGCAGCGTTGTCAGGGAGGTGGGGTATGGCTACACCTTC. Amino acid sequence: CSVVREVGYGYTF.

DNA of the CDR3: TGTGCCAGCAGCTTCGATCCCCGGGGAACGGTGCGGGAAAAACTGTTTTTT. This encodes CASSFDPRGTVREKLFF. This chain uses TRBV7-8 with TRBJ1-4; D remains ambiguous. Germline CDR1 SGHVS, CDR2 FQNEAQ. The CDR3 length is 17 residues. Trimming left V 3 bases short and J 8 bases short, with 22 bases between.

The CDR3 region has the DNA TGTGCCATCTTAGAGGGCTCGGGCTACACCTTC. This codes for CAILEGSGYTF. The chain combines TRBV10-3 with TRBJ1-2; D not resolved. Germline loops: CDR1 ENHRY, CDR2 SYGVKD. This CDR3 contains 11 residues. Trimming took off 8 bases at V and 8 bases at J, with 12 bases between the two ends.

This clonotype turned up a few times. The CDR3 sequence: CASSLSGLLDSYEQYF. The CDR3 DNA follows: TGTGCCAGCAGCTTATCGGGTTTACTAGACTCGTACGAGCAGTACTTC. The chain recombines TRBV7-2 with TRBJ2-7; possibly TRBD2 for D (5 bases). Germline CDR1 reads SGHTA; CDR2 reads FQGNSA. The CDR3 has 16 residues. V gave up 2 bases and J gave up 4 bases, with 18 bases separating them.

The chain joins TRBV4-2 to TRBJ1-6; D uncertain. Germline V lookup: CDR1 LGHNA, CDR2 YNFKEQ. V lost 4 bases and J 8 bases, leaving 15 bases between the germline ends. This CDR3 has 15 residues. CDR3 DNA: TGTGCCAGCAGCCCCGGAAGACAAGGGCATTCACCCCTCCACTTT. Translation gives CASSPGRQGHSPLHF.

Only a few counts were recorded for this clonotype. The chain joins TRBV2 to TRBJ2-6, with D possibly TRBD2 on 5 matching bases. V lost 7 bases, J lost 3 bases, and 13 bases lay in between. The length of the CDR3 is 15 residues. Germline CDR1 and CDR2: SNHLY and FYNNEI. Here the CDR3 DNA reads TGTGCCAGCACTTTTGAGGGAAGTGGGGCCAACGTCCTGACTTTC. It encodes CASTFEGSGANVLTF.

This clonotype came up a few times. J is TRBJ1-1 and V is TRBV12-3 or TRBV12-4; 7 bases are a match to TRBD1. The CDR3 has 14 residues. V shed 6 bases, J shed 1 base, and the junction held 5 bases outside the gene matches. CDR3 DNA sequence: TGTGCCAGCAGACCAAGGGGGCGGAACACTGAAGCTTTCTTT. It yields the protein CASRPRGRNTEAFF.

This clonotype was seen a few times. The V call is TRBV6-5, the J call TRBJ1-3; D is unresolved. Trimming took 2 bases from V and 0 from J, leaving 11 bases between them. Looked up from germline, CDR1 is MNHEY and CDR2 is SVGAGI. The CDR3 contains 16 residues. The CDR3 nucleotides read TGTGCCAGCAGTTACCGCAGTCCCGACTCTGGAAACACCATATATTTT. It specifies CASSYRSPDSGNTIYF.

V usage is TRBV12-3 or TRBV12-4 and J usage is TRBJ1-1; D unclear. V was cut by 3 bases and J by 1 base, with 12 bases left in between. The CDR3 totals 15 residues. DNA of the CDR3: TGTGCCAGCAGTTTGGATCGGATAGGGAACACTGAAGCTTTCTTT. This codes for CASSLDRIGNTEAFF.

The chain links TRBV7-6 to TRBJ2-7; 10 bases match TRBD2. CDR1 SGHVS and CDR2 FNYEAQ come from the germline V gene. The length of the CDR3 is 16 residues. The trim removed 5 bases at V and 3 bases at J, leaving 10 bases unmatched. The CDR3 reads CASSLRQLAGIYEQYF. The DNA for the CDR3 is TGTGCCAGCAGCCTAAGGCAACTAGCGGGGATCTACGAGCAGTACTTC.

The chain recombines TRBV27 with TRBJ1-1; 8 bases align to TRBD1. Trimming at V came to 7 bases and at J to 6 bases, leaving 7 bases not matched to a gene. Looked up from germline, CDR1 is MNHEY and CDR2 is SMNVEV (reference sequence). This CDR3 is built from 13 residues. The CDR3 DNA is TGTGCCAGCAACCCGAACAGGGGGGCTGAAGCTTTCTTT. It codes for CASNPNRGAEAFF.

The CDR3 nucleotides read TGTGCCAGCAGTTTAAGTCTAGCGGGCGACAATGAGCAGTTCTTC. Protein product: CASSLSLAGDNEQFF. V usage is TRBV12-3 or TRBV12-4 and J usage is TRBJ2-1; TRBD2 agrees at 8 bases. The CDR3 extends over 15 amino acids. The ends lost 2 bases at V and 5 bases at J; junction bases unmatched: 5.

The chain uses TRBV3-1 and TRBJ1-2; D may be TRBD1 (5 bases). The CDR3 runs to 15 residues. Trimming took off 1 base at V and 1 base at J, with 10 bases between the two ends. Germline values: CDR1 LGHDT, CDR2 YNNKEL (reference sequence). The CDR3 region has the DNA TGTGCCAGCAGCCAAGTCCGGGACCTTAACTATGGCTACACCTTC. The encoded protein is CASSQVRDLNYGYTF.

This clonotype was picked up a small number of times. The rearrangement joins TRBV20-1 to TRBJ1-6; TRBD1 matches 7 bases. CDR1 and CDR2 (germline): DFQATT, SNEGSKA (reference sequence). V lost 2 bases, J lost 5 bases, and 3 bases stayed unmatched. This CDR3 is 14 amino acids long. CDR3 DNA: TGCAGTGCTAGAAAAGGGGGCCATAATTCACCCCTCCACTTT. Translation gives CSARKGGHNSPLHF.

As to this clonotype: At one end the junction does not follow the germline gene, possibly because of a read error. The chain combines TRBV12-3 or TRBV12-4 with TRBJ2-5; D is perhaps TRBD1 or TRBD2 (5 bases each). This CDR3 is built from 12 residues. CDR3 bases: TGTGCCAGCACCCGGGGAGACGGGACCCAGAACTTC. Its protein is CASTRGDGTQNF.

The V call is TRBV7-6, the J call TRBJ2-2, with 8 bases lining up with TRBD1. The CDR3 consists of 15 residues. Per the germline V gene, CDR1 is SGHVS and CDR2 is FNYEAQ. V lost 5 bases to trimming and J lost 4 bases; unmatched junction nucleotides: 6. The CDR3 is CASSGRTGRTGELFF. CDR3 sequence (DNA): TGTGCCAGCAGCGGCCGGACAGGGCGCACCGGGGAGCTGTTTTTT.

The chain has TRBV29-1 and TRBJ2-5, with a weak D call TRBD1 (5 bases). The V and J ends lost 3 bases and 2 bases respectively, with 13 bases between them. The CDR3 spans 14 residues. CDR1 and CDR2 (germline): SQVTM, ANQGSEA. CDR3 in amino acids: CSVEYATAQETQYF. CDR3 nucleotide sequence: TGCAGCGTTGAGTATGCGACAGCACAAGAGACCCAGTACTTC.

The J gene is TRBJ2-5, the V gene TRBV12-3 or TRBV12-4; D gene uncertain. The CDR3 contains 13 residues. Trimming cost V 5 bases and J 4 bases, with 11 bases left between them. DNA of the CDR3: TGTGCCAGCAGTCTTCGCAGGCGAGAGACCCAGTACTTC. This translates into CASSLRRRETQYF.

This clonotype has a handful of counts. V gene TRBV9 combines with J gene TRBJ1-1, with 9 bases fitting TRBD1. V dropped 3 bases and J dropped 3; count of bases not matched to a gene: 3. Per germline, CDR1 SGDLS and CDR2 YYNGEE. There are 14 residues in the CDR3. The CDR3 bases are TGTGCCAGCAGCGGGGGGACAGGGTACACTGAAGCTTTCTTT. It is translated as CASSGGTGYTEAFF.

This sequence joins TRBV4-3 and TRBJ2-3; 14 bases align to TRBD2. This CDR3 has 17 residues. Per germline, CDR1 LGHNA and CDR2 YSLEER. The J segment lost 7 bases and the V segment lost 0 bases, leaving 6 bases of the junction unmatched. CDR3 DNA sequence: TGCGCCAGCAGCCAAGATTCGACTAGCGGGAGGGCAAATACGCAGTATTTT. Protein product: CASSQDSTSGRANTQYF.